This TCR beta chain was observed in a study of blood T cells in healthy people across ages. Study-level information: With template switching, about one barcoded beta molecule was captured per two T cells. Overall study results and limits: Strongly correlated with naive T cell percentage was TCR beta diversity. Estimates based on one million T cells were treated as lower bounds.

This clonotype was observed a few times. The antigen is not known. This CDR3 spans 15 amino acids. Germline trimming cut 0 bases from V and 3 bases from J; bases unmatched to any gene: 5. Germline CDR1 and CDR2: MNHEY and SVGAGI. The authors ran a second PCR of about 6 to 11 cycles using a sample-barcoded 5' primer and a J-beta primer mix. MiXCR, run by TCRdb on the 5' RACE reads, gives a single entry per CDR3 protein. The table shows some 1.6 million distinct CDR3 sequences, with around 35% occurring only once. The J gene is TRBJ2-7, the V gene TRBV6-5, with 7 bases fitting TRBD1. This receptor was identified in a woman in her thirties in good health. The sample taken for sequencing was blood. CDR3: CASSYSTGTVYEQYF. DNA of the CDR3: TGTGCCAGCAGTTACTCTACCGGGACAGTCTACGAGCAGTACTTC.